This TCR beta chain was documented in a study of identical twins. Study conclusions and caveats: The study drew conclusions from cross-sectional statistical analysis, not from following the same donors. Invariant populations such as MAIT and iNKT cells could partly muddle zero-insertion analyses.

On this clonotype: Its antigen is not identified.

The CDR3 runs 17 residues. Per the germline V gene, CDR1 is SGHTA and CDR2 is FQGTGA. J gave up 3 bases and V 2 bases, and 10 bases lay outside the gene matches. MiXCR was run by TCRdb on the 5' RACE reads, yielding one entry per CDR3 protein. The repertoire holds just over 450,000 distinct CDR3 sequences, with 12% to 15% as singletons. The same sample was also studied in work on yellow fever vaccine responses in identical twins.

The TCR was taken from a woman under 30 in good health. Sequenced input: CD4+ T cells sorted from blood. V is TRBV7-3 and J is TRBJ2-3, with TRBD2 identical over 8 bases. DNA for the CDR3: TGTGCCAGCAGCTTAGAGGGTAGCGGGGCCTTGACAGATACGCAGTATTTT. Protein: CASSLEGSGALTDTQYF.